The sequence of this T cell receptor (beta chain) was determined in a study of blood T cell repertoires in COVID-19. Study summary: Donors in the United States, Italy and Spain gave samples during acute or convalescent COVID-19. From T cells, B-cell-depleted T cells, or PBMCs came the material, which was cDNA or gDNA.

Methods used by the authors: How many nucleated cells were present was estimated from reference gene primer amplification. Assay used: immunoSEQ multiplex PCR; TCRdb lists only in-frame clones, some missing. Clone size and the V and J calls come from that table; the DNA yielded D and trimming. The table shows 140,000 or so clones, with about 84% occurring only once. V was pared by 5 bases and J by 0 bases, with 14 bases between. The CDR3 sequence is 15 residues long. Germline loops: CDR1 PRHDT, CDR2 FYEKMQ (reference sequence). This receptor was identified in a woman aged 45-65 years with acute or convalescent COVID-19. The J gene is TRBJ2-7, the V gene TRBV13; a weak D match, TRBD2 (6 bases). Sequenced material: peripheral blood. The CDR3 region is CASSPPGGSSYEQYF. The CDR3 nucleotides are TGTGCCAGCAGCCCACCAGGAGGGAGCTCCTACGAGCAGTACTTC.